One and the same sample provided the 28 T cell receptor beta chains below, sequenced in a study of T cells in Graves' hyperthyroidism and ophthalmopathy. RNA transcripts served as the template for amplifying TCR beta CDR3 regions. HTBI primers were the set used in a first-round RT-PCR of the TCR CDR3. Via MiXCR, TCRdb re-called the multiplex PCR reads, giving one row per CDR3 protein. The sample consists of about 600,000 distinct CDR3 sequences, roughly 15% of them appearing once. The sequencing sample was made of blood. All receptors derive from a middle-aged woman with Graves' ophthalmopathy.

This clonotype occurred a few times. The chain recombines TRBV12-5 with TRBJ2-1; TRBD1 matches 7 bases. After removal of 0 bases from V and 4 bases from J, the junction contained 6 bases not matched to a gene. The length of the CDR3 is 16 residues. Looked up from germline, CDR1 is LGHNT and CDR2 is FRNRAP. CDR3 nucleotide sequence: TGTGCTAGTGGTTTGGTACAGGGGACAGCTTACAATGAGCAGTTCTTC. Translating it yields CASGLVQGTAYNEQFF. The full variable domain, its missing parts supplied by reference TRBV12-5 and TRBJ2-1, is DARVTQTPRHKVTEMGQEVTMRCQPILGHNTVFWYRQTMMQGLELLAYFRNRAPLDDSGMPKDRFSAEMPDATLATLKIQPSEPRDSAVYFCASGLVQGTAYNEQFFGPGTRLTVL.

This chain connects TRBV28 to TRBJ1-5; D is possibly TRBD1 (5 bases). Trimming shortened V by 6 bases and J by 2 bases, and 20 bases separated the two germline ends. The CDR3 covers 17 residues. Germline CDR1 MDHEN, CDR2 SYDVKM. The CDR3 is CASRGEREGLGNQPQHF. In DNA form, the CDR3 reads TGTGCCAGCAGGGGGGAGCGGGAGGGCCTGGGCAATCAGCCCCAGCATTTT.

This clonotype was seen many times. The rearrangement links TRBV7-3 to TRBJ2-4; D not certain. This CDR3 is 13 amino acids long. Germline CDR1 and CDR2: SGHTA and FQGTGA. V lost 5 bases, J lost 9 bases, and 14 bases lay in between. The CDR3 bases are TGTGCCAGCAGCCCCGGACCCGCTGGCATTCAGTACTTC. Translation gives CASSPGPAGIQYF.

This clonotype was recorded a few times. The chain has TRBV5-5 and TRBJ2-2, with 7 bases that match TRBD1. Germline loops: CDR1 SGHKS, CDR2 YYEKEE (reference sequence). The trim removed 3 bases at V and 1 base at J, leaving 3 bases unmatched. This CDR3 is built from 15 residues. The DNA of the CDR3 is TGTGCCAGCAGCTCGCAGGGGGTGAACACCGGGGAGCTGTTTTTT. This codes for CASSSQGVNTGELFF.

This chain connects TRBV4-1 to TRBJ2-1; TRBD1 aligns across 8 bases. CDR3 length: 18 amino acids. The V and J ends lost 2 bases and 5 bases, in that order; junction bases with no gene match: 14. CDR1 is MGHRA and CDR2 is YSYEKL in the germline V gene. CDR3 DNA sequence: TGCGCCAGCAGCCAACCCGAACAGGCAGGGGGCGTCCACAATGAGCAGTTCTTC. Amino acid sequence: CASSQPEQAGGVHNEQFF.

This clonotype was recorded many times. This rearrangement joins TRBV12-3 or TRBV12-4 to TRBJ2-1; 7 bases agree with TRBD2. The CDR3 totals 14 residues. The V gene end was trimmed by 2 bases and the J gene end by 7 bases; junction bases not matched to a gene: 5. The CDR3 coding sequence is TGTGCCAGCAGTTTAACGGGGGGATGGAATGAGCAGTTCTTC. Its translation is CASSLTGGWNEQFF.

The table lists this clonotype with many counts. The chain recombines TRBV6-1 with TRBJ1-1; 7 positions match TRBD1. J was trimmed by 6 bases and V by 3 bases; bases with no gene match: 4. The germline V gene has CDR1 MNHNS and CDR2 SASEGT. This CDR3 is 13 amino acids long. As DNA, the CDR3 is TGTGCCAGCAGTGACAGGGGGAGGGCTGAAGCTTTCTTT. Translation gives CASSDRGRAEAFF.

This clonotype was counted many times. This chain connects TRBV5-1 to TRBJ2-7; 7 bases line up with TRBD1. J gave up 0 bases and V 0 bases, and 3 bases lay outside the gene matches. CDR1 SGHRS and CDR2 YFSETQ come from the germline V gene. CDR3 length: 15 residues. The CDR3 DNA reads TGCGCCAGCAGCTTGGGAACAGGGGTCTCCTACGAGCAGTACTTC. It codes for CASSLGTGVSYEQYF.

This clonotype was seen repeatedly, ten times or more. The chain links TRBV20-1 to TRBJ2-7; possibly TRBD2 for D (6 bases). CDR1 is DFQATT, CDR2 SNEGSKA, per germline (reference sequence). The CDR3 extends over 15 amino acids. With 3 bases removed from V and 3 bases from J, the gap between germline ends came to 18 bases. CDR3 residues: CSARDRGAVNYEQYF. The CDR3 DNA is TGCAGTGCTAGGGATCGCGGGGCGGTAAACTACGAGCAGTACTTC.

This clonotype was seen more than once but under ten times. The rearrangement joins TRBV5-1 to TRBJ1-2; TRBD1 aligns across 9 bases. The CDR3 sequence is 17 residues long. Germline lookup yields CDR1 SGHRS and CDR2 YFSETQ. J gave up 6 bases and V 4 bases, and 16 bases lay outside the gene matches. The CDR3 bases are TGCGCCAGCAGCATGAGAAGTCCGGGACAGGGAGTTAATGGCTACACCTTC. Its protein product is CASSMRSPGQGVNGYTF.

This clonotype was detected many times. J is TRBJ2-1 and V is TRBV2; D is possibly TRBD2 (6 bases). The CDR3 covers 13 residues. Germline V CDR1 and CDR2: SNHLY, FYNNEI. Trimming pared 6 bases from V and 3 bases from J, leaving 9 bases between. CDR3 region: CASRDGGYNEQFF. The CDR3 bases are TGTGCCAGCAGGGACGGGGGCTACAATGAGCAGTTCTTC.

This clonotype was seen a few times. The chain is built from TRBV20-1 and TRBJ1-5, with D perhaps matching TRBD1 (5 bases). This CDR3 spans 15 amino acids. Germline V gene lookup returns CDR1 DFQATT and CDR2 SNEGSKA (reference sequence). V shed 3 bases and J shed 1 base, with 13 bases lying between them. Here the CDR3 DNA reads TGCAGTGCTAGGAGGGGAGAGGGAAGCAATCAGCCCCAGCATTTT. Protein product: CSARRGEGSNQPQHF.

This clonotype has only a few counts. This chain's CDR3 is CASSRGGNSPLHF. The CDR3 coding sequence is TGTGCCAGCAGCCGAGGAGGCAATTCACCCCTCCACTTT. The chain joins TRBV3-1 to TRBJ1-6; no reliable D call. Germline CDR1 and CDR2: LGHDT and YNNKEL (reference sequence). This CDR3 region has 13 residues. Deletions cut 4 bases from V and 7 bases from J, with 8 bases between.

The chain links TRBV19 to TRBJ2-1; the D call may be TRBD1 or TRBD2 (5 bases each). Trimming shortened V by 0 bases and J by 5 bases, and 17 bases separated the two germline ends. The CDR3 extends over 17 amino acids. Germline V lookup: CDR1 LNHDA, CDR2 SQIVND (reference sequence). CDR3 sequence: CASSIDHFVGTHNEQFF. Here the CDR3 DNA reads TGTGCCAGTAGTATAGATCATTTCGTCGGGACCCACAATGAGCAGTTCTTC.

This clonotype was seen many times. The chain combines TRBV12-3 or TRBV12-4 with TRBJ2-1; perhaps TRBD1 as D (5 bases). The CDR3 has 16 amino acids. V was pared by 3 bases and J by 5 bases, with 17 bases between. The CDR3 DNA is TGTGCCAGCAGTTTGCAGGGATTGAACATCGACAATGAGCAGTTCTTC. It is translated as CASSLQGLNIDNEQFF.

This clonotype was picked up a small number of times. This rearrangement joins TRBV20-1 to TRBJ2-5; no clear D gene. The CDR3 length is 13 residues. The germline CDR1 and CDR2 sequences are DFQATT and SNEGSKA (reference sequence). V was pared by 1 base and J by 4 bases, with 10 bases between. The DNA for the CDR3 is TGCAGTGCTAGAGCCCCTCCCCTAGAGACCCAGTACTTC. It specifies CSARAPPLETQYF.

This clonotype was seen many times. The chain is built from TRBV20-1 and TRBJ1-5; 12 bases align to TRBD1. The CDR3 runs to 16 residues. Germline loops: CDR1 DFQATT, CDR2 SNEGSKA (reference sequence). The trim removed 1 base at V and 2 bases at J, leaving 3 bases unmatched. CDR3 bases: TGCAGTGCTAGAGTAGGGACAGGGGGCCGCAATCAGCCCCAGCATTTT. It codes for CSARVGTGGRNQPQHF.

At least ten counts were recorded for this clonotype. The rearrangement joins TRBV18 to TRBJ2-5; 8 positions match TRBD1. V shed 5 bases and J 5 bases; nucleotides not matched to a gene: 7. The length of the CDR3 is 14 residues. Germline loops: CDR1 KGHSH, CDR2 LQKENI. CDR3 sequence: CASSYRTGQETQYF. CDR3 nucleotides: TGTGCCAGCTCATACCGGACAGGGCAGGAGACCCAGTACTTC. Drawing the rest from reference TRBV18 and TRBJ2-5, the complete variable domain is NAGVMQNPRHLVRRRGQEARLRCSPMKGHSHVYWYRQLPEEGLKFMVYLQKENIIDESGMPKERFSAEFPKEGPSILRIQQVVRGDSAAYFCASSYRTGQETQYFGPGTRLLVL.

This clonotype has more than one count but fewer than ten. Here the CDR3 reads CSARDFVSGPGTSGTEAFF. In DNA, the CDR3 is TGCAGTGCTAGAGATTTTGTGTCGGGGCCGGGGACCTCGGGGACTGAAGCTTTCTTT. This chain uses TRBV20-1 with TRBJ1-1; D is perhaps TRBD1 (5 bases). CDR3 length: 19 residues. Germline V lookup: CDR1 DFQATT, CDR2 SNEGSKA (reference sequence). Trimming shortened V by 0 bases and J by 5 bases, and 28 bases separated the two germline ends.

This clonotype came up many times. The chain couples TRBV5-1 to TRBJ2-7; 7 nucleotides agree with TRBD2. Germline V gives CDR1 SGHRS, CDR2 YFSETQ. The CDR3 contains 15 residues. Unmatched junction bases numbered 12, after V lost 4 bases and J lost 5 bases. The DNA for the CDR3 is TGCGCCAGCAGCCTGCCCGGGACTATCGTTGACGAGCAGTACTTC. This codes for CASSLPGTIVDEQYF.

This clonotype showed up many times. The chain is built from TRBV6-1 and TRBJ2-1; D remains ambiguous. Germline V gene data show CDR1 as MNHNS and CDR2 as SASEGT. The CDR3 spans 14 residues. Trimming removed 7 bases from V and 6 bases from J, with 16 bases in between. CDR3 DNA sequence: TGTGCCAGCATCCAGGCCGTAGAGGCCAATGAGCAGTTCTTC. It encodes CASIQAVEANEQFF.

A word on this clonotype: One base away lies a much larger clone, so this may be a sequencing read error. The V and J genes are TRBV7-2 and TRBJ2-5; 12 bases are a match to TRBD2. Germline CDR1 and CDR2: SGHTA and FQGNSA. There are 15 residues in the CDR3. CDR3 DNA sequence: TGTGCCAGCAGGCCTCTAAGACTAGCGGGAGAGACCCAGTGCTTC. As protein: CASRPLRLAGETQCF.

This clonotype was seen more than once but under ten times. The rearrangement links TRBV11-2 to TRBJ2-3; no definite D call. V gave up 1 base and J gave up 2 bases, with 10 bases separating them. Germline-derived CDR1 and CDR2 are SGHAT and FQNNGV. The CDR3 extends over 15 amino acids. The CDR3 spells CASSLVGSFTDTQYF. Written as DNA, the CDR3 is TGTGCCAGCAGCTTAGTTGGGTCCTTCACAGATACGCAGTATTTT.

The chain employs TRBV5-1 and TRBJ1-1; D unresolved. This CDR3 contains 13 residues. V lost 0 bases and J lost 4, with 7 bases in between. Per the germline V gene, CDR1 is SGHRS and CDR2 is YFSETQ. CDR3 loop: CASSLDGVTEAFF. DNA of the CDR3: TGCGCCAGCAGCTTGGATGGGGTCACTGAAGCTTTCTTT.

The chain uses TRBV29-1 and TRBJ2-3, with 9 nucleotides matching TRBD2. With V trimmed by 7 bases and J by 7 bases, 12 bases remained unmatched. The CDR3 is made up of 14 amino acids. Per germline, CDR1 SQVTM and CDR2 ANQGSEA. In DNA form, the CDR3 reads TGCAGCGCCCCCGGAGCGGGGGGAATGAATACGCAGTATTTT. The encoded protein is CSAPGAGGMNTQYF.

This clonotype was observed a single time. The chain joins TRBV7-2 to TRBJ1-1; D unclear. The CDR3 runs 13 residues. V was clipped by 5 bases and J by 8 bases, with 15 bases between them. Germline-derived CDR1 and CDR2 are SGHTA and FQGNSA. The CDR3 loop reads CASSPPGQTEAFF. CDR3 DNA: TGTGCCAGCAGCCCCCCTGGGCAGACCGAAGCTTTCTTT.

This clonotype came up a few times. The J gene is TRBJ2-1, the V gene TRBV19, with 11 bases identical to TRBD2. Germline values: CDR1 LNHDA, CDR2 SQIVND (reference sequence). V dropped 4 bases and J dropped 4; count of bases not matched to a gene: 3. This CDR3 region has 15 residues. CDR3 region: CASSKGLAVYNEQFF. In nucleotides, the CDR3 is TGTGCCAGTAGTAAGGGACTAGCGGTGTACAATGAGCAGTTCTTC.

This clonotype was observed a handful of times. The chain employs TRBV20-1 and TRBJ2-5; 12 bases match TRBD2. CDR3 length: 15 residues. The germline gives CDR1 DFQATT, CDR2 SNEGSKA (reference sequence). Unmatched junction bases numbered 9, after V lost 5 bases and J lost 5 bases. This chain's CDR3 is CSAVGLAGFSETQYF. The CDR3 region has the DNA TGCAGTGCTGTAGGACTAGCGGGGTTCTCGGAGACCCAGTACTTC.